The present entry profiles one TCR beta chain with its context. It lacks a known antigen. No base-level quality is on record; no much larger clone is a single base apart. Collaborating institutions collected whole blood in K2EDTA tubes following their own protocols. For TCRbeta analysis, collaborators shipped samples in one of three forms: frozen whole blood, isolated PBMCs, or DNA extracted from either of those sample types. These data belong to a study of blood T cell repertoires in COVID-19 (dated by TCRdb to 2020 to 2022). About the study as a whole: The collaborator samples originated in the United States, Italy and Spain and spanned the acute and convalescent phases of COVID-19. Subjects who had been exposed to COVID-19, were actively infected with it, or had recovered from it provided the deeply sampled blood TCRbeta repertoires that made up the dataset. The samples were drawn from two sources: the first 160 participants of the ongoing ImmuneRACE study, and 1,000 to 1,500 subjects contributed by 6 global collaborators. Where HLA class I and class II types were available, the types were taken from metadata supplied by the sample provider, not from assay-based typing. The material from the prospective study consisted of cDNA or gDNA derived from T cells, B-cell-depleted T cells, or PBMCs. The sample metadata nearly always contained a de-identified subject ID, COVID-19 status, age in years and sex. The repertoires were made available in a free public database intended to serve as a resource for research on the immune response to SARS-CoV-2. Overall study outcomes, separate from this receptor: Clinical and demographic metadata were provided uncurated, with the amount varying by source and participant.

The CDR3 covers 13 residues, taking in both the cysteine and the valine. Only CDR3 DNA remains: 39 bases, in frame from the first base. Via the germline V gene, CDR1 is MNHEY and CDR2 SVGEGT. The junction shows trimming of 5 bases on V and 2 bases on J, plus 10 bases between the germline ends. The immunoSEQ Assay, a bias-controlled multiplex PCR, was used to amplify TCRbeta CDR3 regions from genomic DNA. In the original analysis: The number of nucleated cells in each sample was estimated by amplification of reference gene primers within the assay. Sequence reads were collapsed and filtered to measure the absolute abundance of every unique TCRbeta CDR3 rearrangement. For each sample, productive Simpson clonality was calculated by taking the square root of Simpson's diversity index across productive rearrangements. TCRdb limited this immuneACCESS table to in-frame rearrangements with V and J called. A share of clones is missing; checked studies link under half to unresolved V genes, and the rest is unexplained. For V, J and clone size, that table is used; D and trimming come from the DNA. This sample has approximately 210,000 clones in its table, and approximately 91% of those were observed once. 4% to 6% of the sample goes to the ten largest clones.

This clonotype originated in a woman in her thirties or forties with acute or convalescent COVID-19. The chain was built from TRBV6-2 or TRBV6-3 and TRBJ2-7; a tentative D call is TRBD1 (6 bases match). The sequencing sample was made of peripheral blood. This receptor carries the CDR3 CASSHRVTYEQYV. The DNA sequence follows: TGTGCCAGCAGTCACAGGGTCACCTACGAGCAGTACGTC.